This paragraph covers one T cell receptor (beta chain) sequence. This sample is part of a study of blood T cell repertoires in COVID-19. Study background: Acute and convalescent COVID-19 samples came from the United States, Italy and Spain. Sources were T cells, B-cell-depleted T cells, or PBMCs; the material itself was cDNA or gDNA.

In the authors' workflow: It was from reference gene primer amplification that nucleated cell counts were estimated. The assay was immunoSEQ multiplex PCR, and TCRdb's table has in-frame clones only and misses some. V and J calls and clone size are copied from that table; D and trimming were computed from the DNA. In the table there are roughly 30,000 clones, more than 70% of which are singletons. Germline V CDR1 and CDR2: MNHNY, SVGAGI (reference sequence). CDR3 length: 14 residues. Trimming stripped 4 bases from V and 4 bases from J, with 13 bases between. This receptor was identified in a human donor in a cohort sampled during active COVID-19. The chain carries TRBV6-6 and TRBJ1-1; TRBD1 is a possible D gene (5 bases). The sample comprised peripheral blood. The CDR3 DNA follows: TGTGCCAGCAGTTTCACGCGCGGGGGCACTGAAGCTTTCTTT. Amino acid sequence: CASSFTRGGTEAFF.